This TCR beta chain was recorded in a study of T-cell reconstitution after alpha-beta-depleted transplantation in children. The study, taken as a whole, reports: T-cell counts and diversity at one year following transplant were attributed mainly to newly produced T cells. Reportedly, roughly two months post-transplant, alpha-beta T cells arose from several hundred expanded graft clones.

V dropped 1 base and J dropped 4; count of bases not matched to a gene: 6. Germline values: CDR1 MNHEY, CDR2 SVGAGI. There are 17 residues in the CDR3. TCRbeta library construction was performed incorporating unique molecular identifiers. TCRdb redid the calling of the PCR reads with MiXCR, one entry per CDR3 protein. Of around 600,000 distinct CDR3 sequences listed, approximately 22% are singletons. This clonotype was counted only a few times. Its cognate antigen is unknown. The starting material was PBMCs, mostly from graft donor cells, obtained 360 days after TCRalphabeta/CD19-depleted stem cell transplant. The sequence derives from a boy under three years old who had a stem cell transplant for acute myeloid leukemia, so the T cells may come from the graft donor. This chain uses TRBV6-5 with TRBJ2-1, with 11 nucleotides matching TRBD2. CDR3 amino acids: CASSYFSGTSGYNEQFF. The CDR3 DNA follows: TGTGCCAGCAGTTACTTTTCTGGGACTAGCGGATACAATGAGCAGTTCTTC.